This T cell receptor beta chain appears in the sequencing data of a study of response to subunit inactivated influenza vaccine. Germline V gene data show CDR1 as SQVTM and CDR2 as ANQGSEA. Trimming cost V 0 bases and J 8 bases, with 10 bases left between them. The CDR3 runs to 12 residues. A single record per CDR3 protein comes from TCRdb applying MiXCR to the RT-PCR reads. The table lists under 950,000 distinct CDR3 sequences, roughly 20% of them singletons. V and J are TRBV29-1 and TRBJ1-2; weak D call: TRBD1 (5 bases). The TCR was taken from a man between 50 and 59 years old who received an inactivated influenza vaccine. Sequencing used PBMCs from blood, obtained 4 to 6 days after vaccination. The CDR3 is CSVEEGGWGYTF. CDR3 DNA sequence: TGCAGCGTTGAAGAGGGGGGGTGGGGCTACACCTTC.